This TCR beta chain is from a study of shared clonotypes between healthy human individuals. Overall study: The study enrolled a couple of women and three men aged 18 to 49.

With 5 bases removed from V and 11 bases from J, the gap between germline ends came to 7 bases. Germline CDR1 MNHNS, CDR2 SASEGT. The CDR3 length is 10 residues. Study-wide results and caveats: It was the non-shared clonotypes that had lower generation probabilities than clonotypes shared by all four donors.

Clones were read by immunoSEQ multiplex PCR, and TCRdb kept only the in-frame ones, dropping some. The sample yields around 1.9 million clones, 80% to 95% seen once. A note on this clone: No antigen is known for it.

Positively selected for CCR7, the CD45RO-negative cells used as naive CD8 cells excluded terminally differentiated effector memory CD45RA+ cells. This chain links TRBV6-1 with TRBJ2-1; D remains unclear. This receptor was obtained from a man younger than 35 in good health. Some clones in this sample may be carry-over from other donors' samples. What was sequenced was naive CD8+ T cells from PBMCs. In DNA form, the CDR3 reads TGTGCCAGCAGTCATGGACAGCAGTTCTTC. It yields the protein CASSHGQQFF.